This T cell receptor (beta chain) was sequenced in a study of molecular identifiers for immune sequencing clone quantification. V gave up 4 bases and J gave up 4 bases, with 19 bases separating them. This CDR3 is 16 amino acids long. Germline assignment: CDR1 MDHEN and CDR2 SYDVKM. Previously described methods and listed TCR primers were used for bulk TCR libraries. TCRdb reprocessed the PCR reads via MiXCR and lists one record per CDR3 protein. The data show more than 450,000 distinct CDR3 sequences, with over 20% seen just once and 0.84% held by the top ten. This clonotype appeared a few times. Sequencing input: naive CD8+ T cells from blood, with Jurkat cell RNA spiked in. As to subset: FACS-sorted CD8+CD4-CCR7+CD45RA+ naive T cells. The clonotype originates from a human donor in good health. Some libraries in this study had Jurkat cell RNA spiked in. The V gene is TRBV28, the J gene TRBJ2-5, with D perhaps TRBD2 (6 bases). CDR3 sequence reads: CASSSQGLPVGETQYF. The CDR3 nucleotides are TGTGCCAGCAGTTCCCAGGGACTCCCGGTTGGAGAGACCCAGTACTTC. The full variable domain, with the rest looked up from reference TRBV28 and TRBJ2-5, is DVKVTQSSRYLVKRTGEKVFLECVQDMDHENMFWYRQDPGLGLRLIYFSYDVKMKEKGDIPEGYSVSREKKERFSLILESASTNQTSMYLCASSSQGLPVGETQYFGPGTRLLVL.